This section outlines one T cell receptor beta chain sequence together with its context. The target antigen is unknown. This sample is drawn from a study of CD4+ T cells in melanoma. Study-level findings and limits: Diverse differentiation states were reported for melanoma neoantigen-specific CD4+ T cells. A reported correlation linked neoantigen-specific CD4+ T cells to CD8+, macrophage and B cell function.

The protocol was immunoSEQ multiplex PCR, while the TCRdb copy is restricted to in-frame clones and leaves out a portion. The data show 15,000 to 20,000 clones, with roughly 80% seen just once and about 4.9% held by the top ten. The CDR3 is 15 amino acids. V was pared by 0 bases and J by 4 bases, with 4 bases of the junction left unmatched. The germline V gene has CDR1 SGHRS and CDR2 YFSETQ. V is TRBV5-1 and J is TRBJ1-2; TRBD1 matches at 9 bases. The sequenced sample was cells from a culture (not recorded whether cultured in vitro). This receptor was taken from a human donor with melanoma. CDR3 protein: CASSLGDREAYGYTF. Here the CDR3 DNA reads TGCGCCAGCAGCTTGGGGGACAGGGAAGCCTATGGCTACACCTTC.